This T cell receptor (beta chain) was captured in a study of T cell repertoires in cytomegalovirus infection. The germline gives CDR1 SGDLS, CDR2 YYNGEE. V lost 2 bases and J lost 1, with 9 bases in between. The CDR3 spans 14 residues. The table lists this clonotype with a few counts. No antigen is known for it. TCRdb used MiXCR to reprocess the reads, holding one entry per CDR3 protein. The sample holds roughly 920,000 distinct CDR3 sequences, 30% to 40% seen once. Specimen: cultured CD8+ T cells from PBMCs, collected from culture after CMV antigen stimulation. The receptor was isolated from a human donor in good health (CMV status not recorded). Some clones in this sample may be carry-over from other donors' samples. The chain couples TRBV9 to TRBJ1-1; no firm D call. The CDR3 loop reads CASSVPGPNTEAFF. The CDR3 region has the DNA TGTGCCAGCAGCGTCCCAGGCCCGAACACTGAAGCTTTCTTT.